Listed below are T cell receptor beta chains from one sample, sequenced in a study of blood T cell repertoires in COVID-19. Measured with immunoSEQ multiplex PCR; TCRdb has only the in-frame clones, and not every one. The sample holds 180,000 or so clones; over 65% are singletons and the top ten take over 15%. The sample taken for sequencing was peripheral blood. These TCRs come from a person in their 70s with COVID-19, enrolled during active disease. CDR3s include the opening cysteine and the closing phenylalanine or tryptophan. The D gene is left open where the match is weak. Clone sizes are given selectively: once, few, many, or a class where the clone is expanded.

v_gene	abundance	d_gene	j_gene	CDR3aa	CDR3nt
TRBV7-2	.	TRBD2	TRBJ2-1	CASSLEGTRPYNEQFF	TGTGCCAGCAGCTTAGAAGGGACTAGACCCTACAATGAGCAGTTCTTC
TRBV9	few	TRBD1	TRBJ1-3	CASSGDTGAGNTIYF	TGTGCCAGCAGCGGCGACACAGGGGCTGGAAACACCATATATTTT
TRBV11-3	once	TRBD1	TRBJ2-1	CASSLGAGDRGNEQFF	TGTGCCAGCAGCTTAGGGGCGGGGGACAGGGGTAATGAGCAGTTCTTC
TRBV7-2	.	.	TRBJ2-7	CASSFSRDRFYEQYF	TGTGCCAGCAGTTTCTCGCGGGACAGATTCTACGAGCAGTACTTC
TRBV6-6	.	TRBD2	TRBJ2-7	CASRRGGGGAYEQYF	TGTGCCAGCAGGAGGGGTGGCGGGGGGGCATACGAGCAGTACTTC
TRBV23-1	.	TRBD2	TRBJ2-3	CASSPLAGVEGTDTQYF	TGCGCCAGCAGTCCGCTAGCGGGAGTAGAAGGGACAGATACGCAGTATTTT
TRBV28	.	.	TRBJ1-2	CASIFSDVRGTRYGYTF	TGTGCCAGCATCTTTTCTGATGTTAGAGGAACGCGCTATGGCTACACCTTC
TRBV19	.	.	TRBJ1-2	CASTPGTLNYGYTF	TGTGCCAGTACCCCCGGGACACTTAACTATGGCTACACCTTC
TRBV7-9	.	.	TRBJ1-4	CASSPTGGTNEKLFF	TGTGCCAGCAGCCCGACGGGAGGAACTAATGAAAAACTGTTTTTT
TRBV6-1	.	.	TRBJ2-1	CASSEALGGSSYNEQFF	TGTGCCAGCAGTGAAGCGCTAGGAGGAAGCTCCTACAATGAGCAGTTCTTC
TRBV6-2/TRBV6-3	.	TRBD2	TRBJ2-3	CASSYGPSGPLSTDTQYF	TGTGCCAGCAGTTACGGGCCTAGCGGGCCCCTTAGCACAGATACGCAGTATTTT
TRBV15	.	TRBD1	TRBJ1-2	CATSRDQGDYGYTF	TGTGCCACCAGCAGAGATCAGGGGGACTATGGCTACACCTTC
TRBV6-5	few	.	TRBJ2-3	CASRGWGAKTDTQYF	TGTGCCAGCAGGGGTTGGGGCGCAAAAACAGATACGCAGTATTTT
TRBV3-1/TRBV3-2	.	TRBD1	TRBJ2-3	CASSPPQGHTQYF	TGTGCCAGCAGCCCCCCACAGGGGCATACGCAGTATTTT
TRBV28	.	TRBD1	TRBJ1-6	CASSLGTGYNSPLHF	TGTGCCAGCAGTCTTGGGACAGGCTATAATTCACCCCTCCACTTT